Detailed here is one T cell receptor (beta chain). No antigen is known for it. Other DNA variants within this sample encode the same CDR3. This sample stems from a study of shared clonotypes between healthy human individuals. General observations from the study: Only blood samples were collected, and tissue repertoires likely differ.

When replicate PCRs were run on sorted subsets, they used about 220 ng DNA, some 30,000 T cell genomes. Profiled with immunoSEQ multiplex PCR; TCRdb holds only in-frame clones, not every one. Among 950,000 to 1,300,000 clones listed, approximately 72% were seen once. This CDR3 has 14 amino acids. V was clipped by 4 bases and J by 5 bases; unmatched bases: 5. The germline CDR1 and CDR2 sequences are SGDLS and YYNGEE. The rearrangement uses TRBV9 and TRBJ2-2; TRBD2 aligns across 7 bases. Specimen: memory CD4+ T cells sorted from blood. Subset noted: CD45RA-negative fraction. The clonotype was recovered from a man aged 18 to 30 in good health. CDR3 nucleotides: TGTGCCAGCAGCTCACCGGGGGGTACCGGGGAGCTGTTTTTT. This translates into CASSSPGGTGELFF. The full variable domain, its missing parts supplied by reference TRBV9 and TRBJ2-2, is DSGVTQTPKHLITATGQRVTLRCSPRSGDLSVYWYQQSLDQGLQFLIQYYNGEERAKGNILERFSAQQFPDLHSELNLSSLELGDSALYFCASSSPGGTGELFFGEGSRLTVL.